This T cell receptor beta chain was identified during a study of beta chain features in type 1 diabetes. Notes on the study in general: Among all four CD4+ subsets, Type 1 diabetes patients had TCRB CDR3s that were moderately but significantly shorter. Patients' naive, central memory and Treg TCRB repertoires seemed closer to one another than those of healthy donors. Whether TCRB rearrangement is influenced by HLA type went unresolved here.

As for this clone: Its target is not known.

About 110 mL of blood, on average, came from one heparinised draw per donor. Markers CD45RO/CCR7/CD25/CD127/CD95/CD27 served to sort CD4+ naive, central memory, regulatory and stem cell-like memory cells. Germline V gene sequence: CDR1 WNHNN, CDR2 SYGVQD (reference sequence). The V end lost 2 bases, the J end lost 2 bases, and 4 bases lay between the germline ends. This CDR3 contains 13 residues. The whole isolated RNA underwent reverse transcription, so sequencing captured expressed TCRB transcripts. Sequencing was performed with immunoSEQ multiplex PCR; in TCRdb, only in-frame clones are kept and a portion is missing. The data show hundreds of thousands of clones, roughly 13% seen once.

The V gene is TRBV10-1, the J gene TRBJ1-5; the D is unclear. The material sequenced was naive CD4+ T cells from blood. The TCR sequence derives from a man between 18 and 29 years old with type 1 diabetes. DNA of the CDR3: TGCGCCAGCAGTGAGAACGGCAATCAGCCCCAGCATTTT. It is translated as CASSENGNQPQHF.